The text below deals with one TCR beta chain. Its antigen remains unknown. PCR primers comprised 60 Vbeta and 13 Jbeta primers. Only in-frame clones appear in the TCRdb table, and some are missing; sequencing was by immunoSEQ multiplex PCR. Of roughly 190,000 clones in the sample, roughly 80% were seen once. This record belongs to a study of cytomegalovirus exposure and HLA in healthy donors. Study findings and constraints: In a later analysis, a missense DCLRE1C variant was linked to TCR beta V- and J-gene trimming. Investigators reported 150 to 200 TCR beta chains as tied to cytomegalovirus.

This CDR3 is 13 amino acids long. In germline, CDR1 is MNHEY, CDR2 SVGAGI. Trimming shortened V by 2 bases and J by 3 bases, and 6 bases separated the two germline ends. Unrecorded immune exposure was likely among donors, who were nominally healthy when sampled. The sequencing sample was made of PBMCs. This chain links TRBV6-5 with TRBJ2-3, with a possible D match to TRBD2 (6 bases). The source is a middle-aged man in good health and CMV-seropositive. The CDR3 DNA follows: TGTGCCAGCAGTTACGCGGGAACAGATACGCAGTATTTT. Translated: CASSYAGTDTQYF.